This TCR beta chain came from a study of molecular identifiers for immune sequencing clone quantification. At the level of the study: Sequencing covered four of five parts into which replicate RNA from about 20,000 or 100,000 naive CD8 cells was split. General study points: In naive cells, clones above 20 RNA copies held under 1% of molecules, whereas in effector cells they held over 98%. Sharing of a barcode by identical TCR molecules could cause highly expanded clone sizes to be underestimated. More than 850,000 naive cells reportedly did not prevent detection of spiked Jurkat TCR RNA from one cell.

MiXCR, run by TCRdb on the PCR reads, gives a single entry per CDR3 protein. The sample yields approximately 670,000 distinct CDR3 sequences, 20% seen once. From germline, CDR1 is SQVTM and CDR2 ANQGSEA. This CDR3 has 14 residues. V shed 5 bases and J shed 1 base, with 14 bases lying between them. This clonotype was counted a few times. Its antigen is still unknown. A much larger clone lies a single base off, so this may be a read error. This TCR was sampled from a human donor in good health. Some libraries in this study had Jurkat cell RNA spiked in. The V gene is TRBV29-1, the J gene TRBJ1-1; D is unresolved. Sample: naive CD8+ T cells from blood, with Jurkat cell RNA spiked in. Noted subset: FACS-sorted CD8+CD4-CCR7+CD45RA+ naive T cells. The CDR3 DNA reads TGCAGCGTTCGTGACGGATATACGAACACTGAAGCTTTCTTT. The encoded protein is CSVRDGYTNTEAFF.